This TCR beta chain is from a study of PD-L1 blockade in urothelial cancer. Synthetic analogs of TCR templates were spiked into every PCR. TCRdb's copy holds only in-frame clones and misses some; the assay was immunoSEQ multiplex PCR. The top ten clones hold roughly 15% of a sample with 15,000 or so clones, around 87% of them seen once. This clonotype was obtained from a man in his 70s with urothelial cancer. The material sequenced was PBMCs, taken around atezolizumab (anti-PD-L1) treatment.

The CDR3 DNA follows: TGTGCCAGCAGCTTAGTGGCAGGGGGAGACTATGGCTACACCTTC. Amino acid sequence: CASSLVAGGDYGYTF. This chain joins TRBV7-2 and TRBJ1-2; 7 positions match TRBD1. CDR1 is SGHTA and CDR2 is FQGNSA in the germline V gene. Trimming cost V 1 base and J 3 bases; bases outside gene matches: 5. CDR3 length equals 15 residues.